The 30 T cell receptor beta chains below come from one sample, sequenced in a study of cytomegalovirus exposure and HLA in healthy donors (dated by TCRdb to between 2016 and 2019). The library was made by the immunoSEQ multiplex PCR assay. Sourced from immuneACCESS, this table was stored by TCRdb with only in-frame sequences that have V and J called. A share of the clones is absent; for the studies checked, an unresolved V gene accounts for under half, and the remainder has no known explanation. The sample table records over 150,000 clones; 70% to 90% of these occur just once. Clones ranked in the top ten supply approximately 5% of the sample. The sample taken for sequencing was PBMCs. These receptors all come from a young woman in good health and CMV-seronegative.

The CDR3 here is CSVAGTAYEQYF. The CDR3 DNA is TGCAGCGTGGCCGGGACAGCTTACGAGCAGTACTTC. The chain combines TRBV29-1 with TRBJ2-7, with 7 bases matching TRBD1. Germline trimming cut 6 bases from V and 4 bases from J; bases unmatched to any gene: 6. The V gene's germline CDR1 is SQVTM and CDR2 ANQGSEA. The CDR3 sequence is 12 residues long.

The chain is built from TRBV5-1 and TRBJ2-1; TRBD1 matches at 7 bases. CDR3 size: 13 residues. J gave up 7 bases and V 3 bases, and 4 bases lay outside the gene matches. Germline V CDR1 and CDR2: SGHRS, YFSETQ. CDR3 in amino acids: CASSSLQGNEQFF. The CDR3 region has the DNA TGCGCCAGCAGCTCATTACAGGGGAATGAGCAGTTCTTC.

The V and J genes are TRBV7-9 and TRBJ2-5; D possibly uses TRBD1 or TRBD2 (5 bases each). Looked up from germline, CDR1 is SEHNR and CDR2 is FQNEAQ (reference sequence). CDR3 length: 15 amino acids. V dropped 5 bases and J dropped 3 bases, with 16 bases sitting between them. In nucleotides, the CDR3 is TGTGCCAGCAGCCCCATCGCCAGGGAGAAAGAGACCCAGTACTTC. This codes for CASSPIAREKETQYF.

The V gene is TRBV19, the J gene TRBJ2-3; 8 bases fit TRBD1. Germline V gene data show CDR1 as LNHDA and CDR2 as SQIVND (reference sequence). The CDR3 length is 17 residues. The trim removed 1 base at V and 2 bases at J, leaving 8 bases unmatched. The CDR3 region is CASSIGRTGRSTDTQYF. The CDR3 nucleotides are TGTGCCAGTAGTATAGGTAGGACAGGGAGGTCCACAGATACGCAGTATTTT.

Details on this clone: In the same sample, other DNA sequences code for this CDR3. V usage is TRBV5-1 and J usage is TRBJ2-2, with D hard to call. The CDR3 extends over 15 amino acids. V lost 0 bases and J 0 bases, leaving 6 bases between the germline ends. Per germline, CDR1 SGHRS and CDR2 YFSETQ. CDR3 nucleotides: TGCGCCAGCAGCTTGGGACACCCGAACACCGGGGAGCTGTTTTTT. It is translated as CASSLGHPNTGELFF.

The J gene is TRBJ1-1, the V gene TRBV28; D is unclear. This CDR3 contains 12 residues. V lost 4 bases to trimming and J lost 6 bases, with 9 bases between them. The V gene's germline CDR1 is MDHEN and CDR2 SYDVKM. The CDR3 nucleotides are TGTGCCAGCAGTTCCCTGCGGGCTGAAGCTTTCTTT. Translated, it gives CASSSLRAEAFF.

This chain joins TRBV9 and TRBJ1-1; no firm D call. V shed 0 bases and J shed 4 bases, with 10 bases lying between them. The CDR3 runs to 14 residues. Germline values: CDR1 SGDLS, CDR2 YYNGEE. The CDR3 loop reads CASSVGQIPTEAFF. CDR3 nucleotide sequence: TGTGCCAGCAGCGTAGGGCAGATCCCCACTGAAGCTTTCTTT.

The genes are TRBV4-3 and TRBJ2-7; no clear D gene. Trimming pared 4 bases from V and 4 bases from J, leaving 14 bases between. The CDR3 is 14 residues long. CDR1 LGHNA and CDR2 YSLEER come from the germline V gene. As DNA, the CDR3 is TGCGCCAGCAGCCTCGGTCTGGTGGGTTACGAGCAGTACTTC. This gives the protein CASSLGLVGYEQYF.

The rearrangement uses TRBV13 and TRBJ1-5; D ambiguous. The CDR3 totals 15 residues. Per the germline V gene, CDR1 is PRHDT and CDR2 is FYEKMQ (reference sequence). V lost 0 bases and J 0 bases, leaving 6 bases between the germline ends. The CDR3 DNA reads TGTGCCAGCAGCTTAGGGACCTCTAGCAATCAGCCCCAGCATTTT. Protein: CASSLGTSSNQPQHF.

V is TRBV28 and J is TRBJ1-2; D remains ambiguous. The V end lost 4 bases, the J end lost 0 bases, and 15 bases lay between the germline ends. The CDR3 extends over 16 amino acids. Germline V gene data show CDR1 as MDHEN and CDR2 as SYDVKM. As DNA, the CDR3 is TGTGCCAGCAGTTCCACCGGGCTTCTTCCTAACTATGGCTACACCTTC. It specifies CASSSTGLLPNYGYTF.

This clone was detected a few times. The V gene is TRBV2, the J gene TRBJ2-7; 13 nucleotides line up with TRBD2. CDR1 and CDR2 (germline): SNHLY, FYNNEI. V was pared by 1 base and J by 4 bases, with 16 bases of the junction left unmatched. The length of the CDR3 is 20 residues. CDR3 in amino acids: CASSEGDRGEGLAGIYEQYF. CDR3 coding DNA: TGTGCCAGCAGTGAAGGAGACCGGGGCGAGGGACTAGCGGGGATATACGAGCAGTACTTC.

J is TRBJ1-2 and V is TRBV5-1; D is possibly TRBD1 (5 bases). Germline V CDR1 and CDR2: SGHRS, YFSETQ. Trimming pared 0 bases from V and 1 base from J, leaving 13 bases between. This CDR3 is 16 amino acids long. Written as DNA, the CDR3 is TGCGCCAGCAGCTTGGAAGGTGGACAAATTAACTATGGCTACACCTTC. It yields the protein CASSLEGGQINYGYTF.

This rearrangement joins TRBV6-5 to TRBJ2-7; the D is unclear. Germline CDR1 reads MNHEY; CDR2 reads SVGAGI. Trimming pared 7 bases from V and 1 base from J, leaving 11 bases between. This CDR3 has 13 residues. The CDR3 here is CASNSRASYEQYF. CDR3 bases: TGTGCCAGCAACTCTAGGGCGTCCTACGAGCAGTACTTC.

This clone occurred once. This chain joins TRBV11-1 and TRBJ2-1; D unresolved. V was pared by 3 bases and J by 1 base, with 13 bases between. Germline CDR1 and CDR2: SGHAT and FQDESV (reference sequence). This CDR3 contains 16 residues. This CDR3 is CASSFPRGRSYNEQFF. The CDR3 nucleotides are TGTGCCAGCAGCTTCCCCAGAGGAAGGTCCTACAATGAGCAGTTCTTC.

The chain links TRBV5-1 to TRBJ1-2; TRBD1 agrees at 7 bases. Germline values: CDR1 SGHRS, CDR2 YFSETQ. This CDR3 region has 14 residues. The V segment lost 0 bases and the J segment 8 bases; nucleotides outside the gene matches: 7. DNA for the CDR3: TGCGCCAGCAGCTTGGAGTTCAGGGGACAGGGCTACACCTTC. It translates to CASSLEFRGQGYTF.

This chain uses TRBV7-2 with TRBJ1-1; the D gene is possibly TRBD1 (5 bases). This CDR3 has 13 amino acids. Germline V gives CDR1 SGHTA, CDR2 FQGNSA. V was clipped by 2 bases and J by 8 bases, with 12 bases between them. This CDR3 reads CASSLKRGREAFF. The CDR3 coding sequence is TGTGCCAGCAGCTTAAAGCGGGGGAGGGAAGCTTTCTTT.

The count of this clone is one. V is TRBV7-2 and J is TRBJ2-4; perhaps TRBD1 as D (5 bases). The V end was cut by 5 bases, the J end by 1 base, with 12 bases between. The CDR3 is made up of 15 amino acids. Germline CDR1 is SGHTA and CDR2 is FQGNSA. The CDR3 region has the DNA TGTGCCAGCAGCCCAGACAGTTACGCCAAAAACATTCAGTACTTC. Encoded protein: CASSPDSYAKNIQYF.

This CDR3 is CASSSRYGYTF. For the CDR3, the DNA is TGTGCCAGCAGCTCCCGCTATGGCTACACCTTC. The J gene is TRBJ1-2, the V gene TRBV7-6; D gene ambiguous. V was clipped by 4 bases and J by 4 bases, with 4 bases between them. CDR3 length: 11 residues. Germline V gene sequence: CDR1 SGHVS, CDR2 FNYEAQ.

V is TRBV30 and J is TRBJ1-1, with unresolved D. V was shortened by 2 bases and J by 1 base, with 11 bases between the two germline ends. The CDR3 sequence is 14 residues long. Germline-derived CDR1 and CDR2 are GTSNPN and SVGIG (reference sequence). The CDR3 sequence is CAWSYDTKNTEAFF. The CDR3 DNA follows: TGTGCCTGGAGTTATGACACAAAGAACACTGAAGCTTTCTTT.

This clone has only a few counts. The J gene is TRBJ1-6, the V gene TRBV7-9; D remains unclear. V was pared by 6 bases and J by 6 bases, with 6 bases between. The CDR3 covers 12 residues. CDR1 is SEHNR and CDR2 is FQNEAQ in the germline V gene (reference sequence). The CDR3 spells CASRGINSPLHF. CDR3 sequence (DNA): TGTGCCAGCAGGGGGATTAATTCACCCCTCCACTTT.

This rearrangement joins TRBV7-8 to TRBJ1-2, with a weak D call TRBD1 (6 bases). The CDR3 is made up of 15 amino acids. Germline lookup yields CDR1 SGHVS and CDR2 FQNEAQ. V shed 2 bases and J shed 3 bases, with 13 bases lying between them. The CDR3 DNA sequence: TGTGCCAGCAGCTTATACAACAGGGTGGACTATGGCTACACCTTC. Residues: CASSLYNRVDYGYTF.

This chain connects TRBV2 to TRBJ1-3; D remains ambiguous. The V and J ends lost 0 bases and 4 bases respectively, with 16 bases between them. The CDR3 loop spans 17 amino acids. Germline V gene sequence: CDR1 SNHLY, CDR2 FYNNEI. The CDR3 is CASSEALSGLLGNTIYF. In nucleotides, the CDR3 is TGTGCCAGCAGTGAAGCGCTCAGTGGTTTATTAGGAAACACCATATATTTT.

The rearrangement joins TRBV9 to TRBJ2-7; 8 nucleotides agree with TRBD1. Germline assignment: CDR1 SGDLS and CDR2 YYNGEE. J was trimmed by 6 bases and V by 4 bases; bases with no gene match: 18. The CDR3 has 17 amino acids. The CDR3 DNA reads TGTGCCAGCAGCCCGACCCTTGGACAGGTTCAGGGGGCCGAGCAGTACTTC. Its protein product is CASSPTLGQVQGAEQYF.

V is TRBV6-1 and J is TRBJ2-7; the D gene is possibly TRBD1 (7 bases). The CDR3 runs 14 residues. Germline V CDR1 and CDR2: MNHNS, SASEGT. Trimming cost V 4 bases and J 0 bases, with 10 bases left between them. The CDR3 DNA reads as TGTGCCAGCAGTGCCAGGGGGGCCTCCTACGAGCAGTACTTC. Encoded protein: CASSARGASYEQYF.

This clone was picked up one time. The rearrangement joins TRBV27 to TRBJ2-1; TRBD1 or TRBD2 may be the D gene (5 bases each). Germline values: CDR1 MNHEY, CDR2 SMNVEV (reference sequence). The CDR3 sequence is 12 residues long. V lost 3 bases and J 8 bases, leaving 8 bases between the germline ends. CDR3 in DNA: TGTGCCAGCAGTTTTTCGGGACATGAGCAGTTCTTC. Protein product: CASSFSGHEQFF.

This rearrangement joins TRBV4-2 to TRBJ1-1; no firm D call. V was clipped by 0 bases and J by 1 base, with 6 bases between them. Germline values: CDR1 LGHNA, CDR2 YNFKEQ. The CDR3 length is 14 residues. CDR3 sequence reads: CASSQDNRNTEAFF. CDR3 sequence (DNA): TGTGCCAGCAGCCAAGATAACAGGAACACTGAAGCTTTCTTT.

The V gene is TRBV7-9, the J gene TRBJ1-1, with no clear D. Germline loops: CDR1 SEHNR, CDR2 FQNEAQ (reference sequence). This CDR3 spans 12 amino acids. The V end lost 7 bases, the J end lost 4 bases, and 10 bases lay between the germline ends. The CDR3 reads CASTLLSTEAFF. The CDR3 DNA is TGTGCCAGCACCCTACTGTCCACTGAAGCTTTCTTT.

This clone has just one count. The J gene is TRBJ1-2, the V gene TRBV7-8; perhaps TRBD1 as D (6 bases). The germline V gene encodes CDR1 SGHVS and CDR2 FQNEAQ. V was pared by 5 bases and J by 6 bases, with 13 bases between. The CDR3 extends over 13 amino acids. The CDR3 reads CASSPGGRDGYTF. The CDR3 coding sequence is TGTGCCAGCAGCCCTGGGGGCCGAGATGGCTACACCTTC.

This clone has just one count. The rearrangement joins TRBV4-1 to TRBJ2-5; no reliable D call. CDR3 length: 17 amino acids. The V gene lost 2 bases and the J gene lost 5 bases, with 21 bases spanning the gap. The germline V gene encodes CDR1 MGHRA and CDR2 YSYEKL. CDR3 DNA sequence: TGCGCCAGCAGCCAAACCCCGATGATGCACCCTTTGGAGACCCAGTACTTC. Its translation: CASSQTPMMHPLETQYF.

The gene calls are TRBV7-2 and TRBJ2-7; 10 bases are a match to TRBD2. The trim removed 3 bases at V and 3 bases at J, leaving 2 bases unmatched. The CDR3 is 14 residues long. Germline V gene data show CDR1 as SGHTA and CDR2 as FQGNSA. CDR3 sequence: CASSFGTSVYEQYF. In DNA, the CDR3 is TGTGCCAGCAGCTTCGGGACTAGCGTCTACGAGCAGTACTTC.